The rows below give T cell receptor beta chains drawn from one sample of a study of T-cell reconstitution after alpha-beta-depleted transplantation in children. TCRdb reprocessed the PCR reads via MiXCR and lists one record per CDR3 protein. The table shows hundreds of thousands of distinct CDR3 sequences, with roughly a tenth occurring only once. The sample consisted of PBMCs from the stem cell graft donor, taken from the stem cell graft. Every receptor here comes from a human donor who donated a stem cell graft to a child with acute lymphoblastic leukemia. The CDR3 runs from the conserved cysteine through the conserved F or W. The order of the fields is V gene, D gene, clone size, J gene, CDR3 DNA, CDR3 protein. D genes are given only for firm matches. Not every row has a clone size; where given, it reads once, few, many or a size class.

V: TRBV5-1
D: NA
size: NA
J: TRBJ1-4
DNA: TGCGCCAGCAGCGAAAGGACGGCAACTAATGAAAAACTGTTTTTT
CDR3: CASSERTATNEKLFF

V: TRBV20-1
D: NA
size: few
J: TRBJ2-2
DNA: TGCAGTGCTCCCCTCCTGGCAAGCGCGAACACCGGGGAGCTGTTTTTT
CDR3: CSAPLLASANTGELFF

V: TRBV5-1
D: NA
size: NA
J: TRBJ2-7
DNA: TGCGCCAGCAGCTTAAAGCAATCCCGCTCCTACGAGCAGTACTTC
CDR3: CASSLKQSRSYEQYF

V: TRBV27
D: NA
size: NA
J: TRBJ2-1
DNA: TGTGCCAGCGGTAGGGAAACCCTCGAGTTCTTC
CDR3: CASGRETLEFF

V: TRBV18
D: NA
size: many
J: TRBJ1-2
DNA: TGTGCCAGCTCAGAGGACAGCAACTATGGCTACACCTTC
CDR3: CASSEDSNYGYTF

V: TRBV7-6
D: NA
size: few
J: TRBJ2-7
DNA: TGTGCCAGCAGCCCCCGCGCAGGGGACAACGAGCAGTACTTC
CDR3: CASSPRAGDNEQYF

V: TRBV7-2
D: TRBD1
size: many
J: TRBJ1-1
DNA: TGTGCCAGCAGCATAGGGACAGGGGGGACCACTGAAGCTTTCTTT
CDR3: CASSIGTGGTTEAFF

V: TRBV29-1
D: NA
size: many
J: TRBJ1-1
DNA: TGCAGCGTTTACCGAGGGAACACTGAAGCTTTCTTT
CDR3: CSVYRGNTEAFF

V: TRBV19
D: NA
size: NA
J: TRBJ1-5
DNA: TGTGCCAGTAGTATCGGGGTGTCCAATCAGCCCCAGCATTTT
CDR3: CASSIGVSNQPQHF

V: TRBV20-1
D: NA
size: few
J: TRBJ2-5
DNA: TGCAGTGCTAAGGGGGGACTTCAAGAGACCCAGTACTTC
CDR3: CSAKGGLQETQYF

V: TRBV4-1
D: NA
size: NA
J: TRBJ1-3
DNA: TGCGCCAGCAGCCCGTCGAGAGGCCCTGGAAACACCATATATTTT
CDR3: CASSPSRGPGNTIYF

V: TRBV7-7
D: NA
size: few
J: TRBJ1-3
DNA: TGTGCCAGCAGCAAACAGGGTAGTGGAAACACCATATATTTT
CDR3: CASSKQGSGNTIYF

V: TRBV6-1
D: TRBD1
size: NA
J: TRBJ1-2
DNA: TGTGCCAGCAGTGAAGCTTCGGGACAGGGATGGGTGAGGGATTCTAACTATGGCTACACCTTC
CDR3: CASSEASGQGWVRDSNYGYTF

V: TRBV6-6
D: NA
size: NA
J: TRBJ1-1
DNA: TGTGCCAGCTCCCTTTCACAGGGAAGTGAAGCTTTCTTT
CDR3: CASSLSQGSEAFF

V: TRBV12-3/TRBV12-4
D: NA
size: few
J: TRBJ2-3
DNA: TGTGCCAGCAGTTTTGGCGGGACAACCCGCGGGGATACGCAGTATTTT
CDR3: CASSFGGTTRGDTQYF

V: TRBV7-2
D: TRBD2
size: NA
J: TRBJ2-2
DNA: TGTGCCAGCAGCGGCGGGGGAATAGGCACCGGGGAGCTGTTTTTT
CDR3: CASSGGGIGTGELFF

V: TRBV4-1
D: NA
size: NA
J: TRBJ2-7
DNA: TGCGCCAGCAGCCAAGGACAAGGGGTGGCCTACGAGCAGTACTTC
CDR3: CASSQGQGVAYEQYF

V: TRBV5-1
D: NA
size: NA
J: TRBJ1-3
DNA: TGCGCCAGCAGCTTGGCCCCCGGGGACGGGGCGAACACCATATATTTT
CDR3: CASSLAPGDGANTIYF

V: TRBV27
D: NA
size: NA
J: TRBJ1-3
DNA: TGTGCCAGCAGTGGGAGCCATAGCTCTGGAAACACCATATATTTT
CDR3: CASSGSHSSGNTIYF

V: TRBV10-2
D: NA
size: few
J: TRBJ1-1
DNA: TGCGCCAGCAGTCGGACAGCGATTATGAACACTGAAGCTTTCTTT
CDR3: CASSRTAIMNTEAFF

V: TRBV7-9
D: NA
size: many
J: TRBJ1-2
DNA: TGTGCCAGCAGCTTATTTGAAACAGGAGAATATGGCTACACCTTC
CDR3: CASSLFETGEYGYTF

V: TRBV5-1
D: NA
size: NA
J: TRBJ2-1
DNA: TGCGCCAGCAGCGGGGCTGCGGGGATAGGCTACAATGAGCGGTTCTTC
CDR3: CASSGAAGIGYNERFF

V: TRBV3-1
D: NA
size: few
J: TRBJ2-5
DNA: TGTGCCAGCAGCCAAGATGGACTACGAGAGACCCAGTACTTC
CDR3: CASSQDGLRETQYF

V: TRBV5-1
D: TRBD2
size: NA
J: TRBJ2-5
DNA: TGCGCCAGCAGCTTGACTAGCGGGGGACCTCAAGAGACCCAGTACTTC
CDR3: CASSLTSGGPQETQYF